This record looks at one T cell receptor (beta chain) sequence and its context. Its antigen is not identified. The ends were cut back, 6 bases at V and 2 bases at J, with 14 bases in the middle. The germline CDR1 and CDR2 sequences are LGHNT and FRNRAP. The CDR3 consists of 15 residues. From the reads, TCRdb called clonotypes with MiXCR, one entry per CDR3 protein. Here the sample spans hundreds of thousands of distinct CDR3 sequences, 24% being singletons. These data belong to a study of T cell repertoires in cytomegalovirus infection. Looking at the study overall: It can be stated that public TCR beta signatures indicated CMV infection as well as a matching HLA type.

Study-level results: HLA-C-restricted TCR beta clonotypes specific for CMV led the ex vivo response. Carriage of CMV together with the relevant HLA was identifiable through cumulative public TCR beta family frequency.

This receptor was identified in a human donor in good health (CMV status not recorded). Some clones in this sample may be carry-over from other donors' samples. Specimen: CD8+ T cells from PBMCs. The chain couples TRBV12-5 to TRBJ2-1; D not certain. The CDR3 sequence is CASGPDTNPYNEQFF. The CDR3, as DNA: TGTGCTAGTGGCCCCGACACTAACCCCTACAATGAGCAGTTCTTC.